This T cell receptor (beta chain) derives from a study of blood T cell repertoires in COVID-19. On the study more broadly: The United States, Italy and Spain provided the acute and convalescent COVID-19 samples. From T cells, B-cell-depleted T cells, or PBMCs came the material, which was cDNA or gDNA.

Germline V lookup: CDR1 SGHNT, CDR2 YYREEE (reference sequence). The CDR3 has 14 amino acids. Trimming left V 4 bases short and J 0 bases short, with 8 bases between. Per the authors' pipeline: It was from reference gene primer amplification that nucleated cell counts were estimated. Libraries were prepared by immunoSEQ multiplex PCR; TCRdb keeps only in-frame clonotypes and omits some of them. That table furnishes V, J and clone size, whereas the DNA furnished D and trimming. The sample lists 90,000 to 120,000 clones, approximately 88% occurring once. Input material: peripheral blood. V is TRBV5-4 and J is TRBJ1-3; D not resolved. This TCR came from a middle-aged man with active or convalescent COVID-19. CDR3 nucleotide sequence: TGTGCCAGCAGCCTGGGAGACTCTGGAAACACCATATATTTT. It codes for CASSLGDSGNTIYF.